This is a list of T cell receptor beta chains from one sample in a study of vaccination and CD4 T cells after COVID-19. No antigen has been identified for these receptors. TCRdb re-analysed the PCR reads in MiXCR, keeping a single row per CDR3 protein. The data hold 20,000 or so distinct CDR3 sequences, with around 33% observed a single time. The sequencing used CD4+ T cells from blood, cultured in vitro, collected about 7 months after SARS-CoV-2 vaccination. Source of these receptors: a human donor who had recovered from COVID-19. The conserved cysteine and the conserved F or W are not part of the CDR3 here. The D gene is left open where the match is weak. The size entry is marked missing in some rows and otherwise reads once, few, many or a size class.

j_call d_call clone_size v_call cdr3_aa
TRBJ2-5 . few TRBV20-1 SARRKQGALEETQY
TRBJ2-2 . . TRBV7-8 ASSFSGSGELF
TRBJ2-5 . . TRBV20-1 SARKRIYQETQY
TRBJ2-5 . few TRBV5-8 ASSLSQGRETQY
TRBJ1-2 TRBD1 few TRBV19 ASSRGRLGVTGYT
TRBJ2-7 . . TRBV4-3 ASSLETPSYEQY
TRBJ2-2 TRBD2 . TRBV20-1 SAEGLLNTGELF
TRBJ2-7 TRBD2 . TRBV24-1 ATSGRASGTVYEQY
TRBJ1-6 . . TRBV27 ASSLITGLYNSPLH
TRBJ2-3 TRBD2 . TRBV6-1 ASISKLREFTDTQY
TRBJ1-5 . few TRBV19 ASSIGDVAGSIRAQH
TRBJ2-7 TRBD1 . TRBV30 AWSVFGQGLSYEQY
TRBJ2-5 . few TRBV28 ASSTSGGVETQY
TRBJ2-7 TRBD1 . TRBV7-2 ASSLAQAGGYEQY